This TCR beta chain was sequenced for a study of blood T cell repertoires in COVID-19. Germline CDR1 is SGHKS and CDR2 is YYEKEE (reference sequence). The CDR3 has 16 amino acids. V was pared by 0 bases and J by 4 bases, with 9 bases of the junction left unmatched. Sequencing used immunoSEQ multiplex PCR; TCRdb keeps in-frame clones, though not all of them. Seen here are around 140,000 clones, around 83% observed once, and the top ten hold about 1.6%. The specimen sequenced was peripheral blood. This rearrangement joins TRBV5-5 to TRBJ1-1; TRBD1 aligns across 7 bases. The sequence came from a human donor in a cohort sampled during active COVID-19. CDR3 nucleotides: TGTGCCAGCAGCTTGGGCCTAGACAGGGAAGGCACTGAAGCTTTCTTT. This gives the protein CASSLGLDREGTEAFF.